These 3 T cell receptor beta chains originate from one sample sequenced in a study of T-cell memory formation after mild COVID-19 (dated by TCRdb to about 2021). The library was obtained by 5' RACE. Sequencing took place on an Illumina NovaSeq 6000. TCRdb reprocessing: public reads trimmed at Q25 with fastp, clones called with MiXCR, in-frame beta chains kept. Every CDR3 protein is listed once, alongside the most common genes and DNA of its rows. The sample yields some 68,000 distinct CDR3 sequences; 16% were counted once. In total, the top ten clones hold 30% to 35% of the sample. The sample taken for sequencing was PBMCs or a T cell subset sorted from them (not recorded which). These receptors were taken from an adult woman who had mild COVID-19 (a few samples of this study predate the infection). The sample titles of this study are shuffled in the database, so cell type and time point are left out; the donor was told from shared clones.

This rearrangement joins TRBV9 to TRBJ2-7; D may be TRBD2 (5 bases). The V end was cut by 4 bases, the J end by 0 bases, with 11 bases between. Germline V gene data show CDR1 as SGDLS and CDR2 as YYNGEE. The CDR3 has 14 amino acids. The DNA for the CDR3 is TGTGCCAGCAGCACCTTTGGAGGCTCCTACGAGCAGTACTTC. Its protein product is CASSTFGGSYEQYF.

This chain links TRBV12-3 or TRBV12-4 with TRBJ1-2; possibly TRBD1 for D (5 bases). The CDR3 spans 13 residues. The V end lost 2 bases, the J end lost 4 bases, and 8 bases lay between the germline ends. The CDR3 sequence: CASSLWGTYGYTF. In DNA form, the CDR3 reads TGTGCCAGCAGTTTATGGGGGACCTATGGCTACACCTTC.

The chain employs TRBV6-5 and TRBJ2-1; TRBD2 agrees at 9 bases. The CDR3 is made up of 12 amino acids. V trimming: 8 bases; J trimming: 7 bases; junction bases outside the gene matches: 3. From germline, CDR1 is MNHEY and CDR2 SVGAGI. The CDR3 sequence is CASGLAINEQFF. DNA for the CDR3: TGTGCCAGCGGACTAGCGATAAATGAGCAGTTCTTC.